The T cell receptor (beta chain) under discussion was sequenced for a study of CD8 T cells in Susac syndrome. General observations from the study: Clonal expansion did not appear in Susac syndrome CD4+ T cell repertoires.

Germline V gene sequence: CDR1 SGHVS, CDR2 FNYEAQ. There are 13 residues in the CDR3. Trimming removed 2 bases from V and 4 bases from J, with 8 bases in between. RNA in amounts of about 0.45 to 1 ug was reverse transcribed with random hexamers. TCRdb analysed the immunoSEQ multiplex PCR reads with MiXCR anew, one entry per CDR3 protein. The table records approximately 180,000 distinct CDR3 sequences, about 95% of them present only once. A note on this clonotype: The antigen remains undetermined.

The study sequenced TCR beta in blood CD8+ and CD4+ T cells. The rearrangement uses TRBV7-6 and TRBJ1-2; D unresolved. This TCR derives from a human donor with Susac syndrome. Sequencing used CD4+ T cells from PBMCs. CDR3 residues: CASSLMGFYGYTF. Written as DNA, the CDR3 is TGTGCCAGCAGCTTAATGGGGTTCTATGGCTACACCTTC.